This TCR beta chain was obtained from a study of blood T cell repertoires in COVID-19. Turning to the study itself: Whether acute or convalescent, the COVID-19 samples came from the United States, Italy and Spain. The analysed material was cDNA or gDNA that came from T cells, B-cell-depleted T cells, or PBMCs.

Authors' data handling: Amplification with reference gene primers provided the estimates of nucleated cell counts. Sequencing used immunoSEQ multiplex PCR; TCRdb keeps in-frame clones, though not all of them. The V and J calls and clone size are taken from that table; D and trimming were inferred from the DNA. The sample records 95,000 to 150,000 clones, 70% to 90% being singletons. CDR3 length equals 16 residues. In germline, CDR1 is SGHVS, CDR2 FQNEAQ. J was trimmed by 1 base and V by 5 bases; bases with no gene match: 6. The sequenced material came from peripheral blood. The chain is built from TRBV7-8 and TRBJ1-1, with 11 positions matching TRBD1. The source of this sequence is a man aged 35 to 55 with acute or convalescent COVID-19. CDR3 amino acids: CASSARDRGSNTEAFF. CDR3 DNA: TGTGCCAGCAGCGCCCGGGACAGGGGGTCGAACACTGAAGCTTTCTTT.